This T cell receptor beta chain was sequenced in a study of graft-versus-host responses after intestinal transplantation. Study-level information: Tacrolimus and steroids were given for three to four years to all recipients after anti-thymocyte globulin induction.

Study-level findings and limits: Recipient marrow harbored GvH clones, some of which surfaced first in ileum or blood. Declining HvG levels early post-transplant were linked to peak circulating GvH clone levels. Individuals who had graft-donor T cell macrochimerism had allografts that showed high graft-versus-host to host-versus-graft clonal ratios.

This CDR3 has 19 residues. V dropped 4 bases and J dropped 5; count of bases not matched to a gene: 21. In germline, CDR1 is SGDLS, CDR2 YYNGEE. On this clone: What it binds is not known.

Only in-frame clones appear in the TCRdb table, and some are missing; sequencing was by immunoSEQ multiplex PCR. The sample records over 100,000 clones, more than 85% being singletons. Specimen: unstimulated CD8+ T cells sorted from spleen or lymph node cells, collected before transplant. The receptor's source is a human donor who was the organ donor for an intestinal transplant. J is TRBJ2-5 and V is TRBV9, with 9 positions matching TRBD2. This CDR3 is CASSPGPPSGATVWETQYF. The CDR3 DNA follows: TGTGCCAGCAGCCCCGGCCCTCCTAGCGGGGCCACTGTTTGGGAGACCCAGTACTTC.